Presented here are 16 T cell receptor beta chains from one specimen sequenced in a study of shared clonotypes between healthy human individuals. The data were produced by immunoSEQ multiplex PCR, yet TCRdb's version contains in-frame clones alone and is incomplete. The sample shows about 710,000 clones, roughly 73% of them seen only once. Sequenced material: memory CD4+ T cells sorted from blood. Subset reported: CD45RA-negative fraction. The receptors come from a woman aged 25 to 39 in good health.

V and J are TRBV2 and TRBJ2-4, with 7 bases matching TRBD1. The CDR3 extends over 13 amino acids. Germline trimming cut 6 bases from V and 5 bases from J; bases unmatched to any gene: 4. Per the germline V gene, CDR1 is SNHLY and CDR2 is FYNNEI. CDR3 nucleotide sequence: TGTGCCAGCAGGGTTACAGGGGAAAACATTCAGTACTTC. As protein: CASRVTGENIQYF. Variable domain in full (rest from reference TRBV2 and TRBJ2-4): EPEVTQTPSHQVTQMGQEVILRCVPISNHLYFYWYRQILGQKVEFLVSFYNNEISEKSEIFDDQFSVERPDGSNFTLKIRSTKLEDSAMYFCASRVTGENIQYFGAGTRLSVL.

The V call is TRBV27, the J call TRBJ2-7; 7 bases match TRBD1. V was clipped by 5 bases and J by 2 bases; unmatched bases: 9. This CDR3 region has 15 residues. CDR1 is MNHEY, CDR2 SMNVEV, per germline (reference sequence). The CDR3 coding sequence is TGTGCCAGCAGTCAGCCCGGGACAGCCCCCTACGAGCAGTACTTC. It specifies CASSQPGTAPYEQYF.

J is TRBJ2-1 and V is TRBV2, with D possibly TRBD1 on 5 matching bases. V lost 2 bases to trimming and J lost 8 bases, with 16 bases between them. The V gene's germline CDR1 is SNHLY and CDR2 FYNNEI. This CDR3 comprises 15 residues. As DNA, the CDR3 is TGTGCCAGCAGTGAATTAAGGGGCTATGGGGATGAGCAGTTCTTC. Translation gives CASSELRGYGDEQFF.

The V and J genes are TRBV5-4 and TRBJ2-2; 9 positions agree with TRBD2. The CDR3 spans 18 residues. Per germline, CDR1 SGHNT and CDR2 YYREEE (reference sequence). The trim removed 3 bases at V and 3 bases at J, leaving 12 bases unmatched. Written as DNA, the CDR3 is TGTGCCAGCAGCTCGTCGGCCGGCGGGAGGGCCTACACCGGGGAGCTGTTTTTT. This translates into CASSSSAGGRAYTGELFF. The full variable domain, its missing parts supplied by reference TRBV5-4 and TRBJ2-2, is ETGVTQSPTHLIKTRGQQVTLRCSSQSGHNTVSWYQQALGQGPQFIFQYYREEENGRGNFPPRFSGLQFPNYSSELNVNALELDDSALYLCASSSSAGGRAYTGELFFGEGSRLTVL.

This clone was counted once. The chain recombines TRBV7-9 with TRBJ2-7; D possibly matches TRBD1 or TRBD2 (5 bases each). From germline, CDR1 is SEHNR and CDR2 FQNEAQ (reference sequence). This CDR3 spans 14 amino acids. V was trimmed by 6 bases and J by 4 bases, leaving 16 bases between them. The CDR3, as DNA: TGTGCCAGCAGTCTTCCGGGACCCCCATACGAGCAGTACTTC. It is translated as CASSLPGPPYEQYF.

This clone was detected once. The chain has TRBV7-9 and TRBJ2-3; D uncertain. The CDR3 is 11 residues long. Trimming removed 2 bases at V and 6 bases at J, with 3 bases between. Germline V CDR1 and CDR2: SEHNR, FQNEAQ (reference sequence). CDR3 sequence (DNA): TGTGCCAGCAGCTTACTGGATACGCAGTATTTT. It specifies CASSLLDTQYF. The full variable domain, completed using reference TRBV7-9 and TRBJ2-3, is DTGVSQNPRHKITKRGQNVTFRCDPISEHNRLYWYRQTLGQGPEFLTYFQNEAQLEKSRLLSDRFSAERPKGSFSTLEIQRTEQGDSAMYLCASSLLDTQYFGPGTRLTVL.

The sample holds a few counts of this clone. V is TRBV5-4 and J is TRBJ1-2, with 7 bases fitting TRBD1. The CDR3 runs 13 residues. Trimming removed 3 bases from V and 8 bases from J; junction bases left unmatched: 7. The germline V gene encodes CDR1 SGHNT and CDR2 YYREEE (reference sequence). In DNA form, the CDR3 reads TGTGCCAGCAGCTGGGGGGACAGCTGGGGCTACACCTTC. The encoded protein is CASSWGDSWGYTF.

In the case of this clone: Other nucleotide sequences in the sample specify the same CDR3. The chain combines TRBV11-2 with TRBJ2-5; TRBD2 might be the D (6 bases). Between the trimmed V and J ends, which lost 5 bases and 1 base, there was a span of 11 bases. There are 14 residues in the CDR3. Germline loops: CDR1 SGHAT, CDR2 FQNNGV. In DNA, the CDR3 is TGTGCCAGCAGCCGGGGACTGCTCCAAGAGACCCAGTACTTC. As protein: CASSRGLLQETQYF.

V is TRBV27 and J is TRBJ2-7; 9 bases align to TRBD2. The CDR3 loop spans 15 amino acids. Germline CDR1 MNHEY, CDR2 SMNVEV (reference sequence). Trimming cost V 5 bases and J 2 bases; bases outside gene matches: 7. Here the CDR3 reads CASSPPGLAAYEQYF. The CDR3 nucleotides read TGTGCCAGCAGTCCTCCGGGACTAGCCGCCTACGAGCAGTACTTC.

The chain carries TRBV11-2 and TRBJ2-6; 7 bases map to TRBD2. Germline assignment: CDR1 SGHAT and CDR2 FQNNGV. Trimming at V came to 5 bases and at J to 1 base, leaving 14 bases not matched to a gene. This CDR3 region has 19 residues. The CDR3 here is CASSPLWGWRESGANVLTF. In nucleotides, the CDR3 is TGTGCCAGCAGCCCGCTTTGGGGATGGCGGGAGTCTGGGGCCAACGTCCTGACTTTC.

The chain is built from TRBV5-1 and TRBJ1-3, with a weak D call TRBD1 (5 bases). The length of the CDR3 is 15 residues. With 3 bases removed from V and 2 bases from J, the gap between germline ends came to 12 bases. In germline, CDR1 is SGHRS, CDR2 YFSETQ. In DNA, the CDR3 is TGCGCCAGCAGCTCCATTACGGGGGCTGGAAACACCATATATTTT. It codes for CASSSITGAGNTIYF.

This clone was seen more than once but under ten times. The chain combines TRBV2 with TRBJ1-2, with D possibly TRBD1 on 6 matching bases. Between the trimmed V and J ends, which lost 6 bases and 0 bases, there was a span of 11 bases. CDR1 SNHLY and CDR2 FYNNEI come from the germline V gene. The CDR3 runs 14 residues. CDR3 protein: CASSSTGSNYGYTF. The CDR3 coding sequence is TGTGCCAGCAGCTCCACAGGGTCTAACTATGGCTACACCTTC.

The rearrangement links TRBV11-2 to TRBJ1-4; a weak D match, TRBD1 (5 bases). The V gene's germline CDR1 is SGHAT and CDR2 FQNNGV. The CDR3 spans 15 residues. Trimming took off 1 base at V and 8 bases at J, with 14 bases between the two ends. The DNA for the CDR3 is TGTGCCAGCAGCTTAGGTTGGGGTCAGGGAGAAAAACTGTTTTTT. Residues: CASSLGWGQGEKLFF.

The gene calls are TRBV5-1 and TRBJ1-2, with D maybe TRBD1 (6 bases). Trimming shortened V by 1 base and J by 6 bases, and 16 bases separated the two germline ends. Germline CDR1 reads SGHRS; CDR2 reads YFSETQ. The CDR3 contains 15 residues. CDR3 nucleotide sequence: TGCGCCAGCAGCTTGAGGGACAACTTAATCGATGGCTACACCTTC. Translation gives CASSLRDNLIDGYTF.

For the CDR3, the DNA is TGCGCCAGCAGCCGGAGACACAATGAGCAGTTCTTC. It is translated as CASSRRHNEQFF. V gene TRBV4-1 combines with J gene TRBJ2-1; D call uncertain. Trimming stripped 4 bases from V and 5 bases from J, with 6 bases between. CDR3 length: 12 residues. Germline loops: CDR1 MGHRA, CDR2 YSYEKL.

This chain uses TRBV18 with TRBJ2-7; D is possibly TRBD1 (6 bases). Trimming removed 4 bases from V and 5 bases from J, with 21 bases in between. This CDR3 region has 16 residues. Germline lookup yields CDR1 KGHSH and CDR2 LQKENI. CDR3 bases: TGTGCCAGCTCACAAGACGTCGGCAGGGGTGTTGACGAGCAGTACTTC. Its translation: CASSQDVGRGVDEQYF.